This T cell receptor (beta chain) comes out of a study of T-cell memory formation after mild COVID-19. Study-wide context: In these data, TCR clusters were largely donor specific. The study, taken as a whole, reports: For contracting clones, CD4+ ones sat mainly in CM and EM, CD8+ in EMRA.

Trimming took 9 bases from V and 3 from J, leaving 11 bases between them. Germline assignment: CDR1 SGHVS and CDR2 FNYEAQ. CDR3 length: 12 residues. The TCR alpha and TCR beta cDNA libraries, bearing sample barcodes and UMIs, were generated by 5'RACE using constant-segment primers. TCRdb re-derived calls from the 5' RACE reads in MiXCR, one entry per CDR3 protein. The sample consists of 250,000 or so distinct CDR3 sequences, about a sixth of them appearing once. This clonotype has at least ten counts. As yet, its antigen is unknown. This receptor was identified in a man in his late teens or twenties who had mild COVID-19 (a few samples of this study predate the infection). Cell type and time point are not known. Sequences were obtained from PBMCs or a T cell subset sorted from them (not recorded which). The chain joins TRBV7-6 to TRBJ2-5; D is perhaps TRBD1 (5 bases). CDR3 sequence (DNA): TGTGCCAGTTTCCAAGGGGAAGAGACCCAGTACTTC. This encodes CASFQGEETQYF.